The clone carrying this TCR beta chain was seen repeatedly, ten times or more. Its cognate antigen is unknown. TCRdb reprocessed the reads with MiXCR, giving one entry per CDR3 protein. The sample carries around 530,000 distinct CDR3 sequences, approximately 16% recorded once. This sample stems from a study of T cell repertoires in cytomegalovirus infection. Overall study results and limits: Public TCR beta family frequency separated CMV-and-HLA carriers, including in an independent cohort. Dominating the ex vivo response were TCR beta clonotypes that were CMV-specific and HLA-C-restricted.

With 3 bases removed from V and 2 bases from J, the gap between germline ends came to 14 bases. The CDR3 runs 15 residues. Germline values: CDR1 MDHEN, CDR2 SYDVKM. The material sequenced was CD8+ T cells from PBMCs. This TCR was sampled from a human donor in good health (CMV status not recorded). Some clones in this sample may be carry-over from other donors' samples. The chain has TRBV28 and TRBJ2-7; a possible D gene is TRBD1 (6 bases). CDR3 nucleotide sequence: TGTGCCAGCAGTTTCCGCACAGGGCCTACCTACGAGCAGTACTTC. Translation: CASSFRTGPTYEQYF. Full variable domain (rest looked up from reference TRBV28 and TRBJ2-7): DVKVTQSSRYLVKRTGEKVFLECVQDMDHENMFWYRQDPGLGLRLIYFSYDVKMKEKGDIPEGYSVSREKKERFSLILESASTNQTSMYLCASSFRTGPTYEQYFGPGTRLTVT.